Presented here are 11 T cell receptor beta chains from one specimen sequenced in a study of shared clonotypes between healthy human individuals. The table came from immunoSEQ multiplex PCR; TCRdb's copy has only in-frame clones and leaves some out. The sample carries around 640,000 clones, approximately 96% recorded once. Naive CD8 cells were CD45RO-negative, positively selected for CCR7, excluding terminally differentiated effector memory CD45RA+ cells. The sample consisted of naive CD8+ T cells sorted from blood. These receptors were collected from a woman aged 30 to 39 in good health.

The chain joins TRBV9 to TRBJ1-1, with unresolved D. V lost 0 bases and J 5 bases, leaving 17 bases between the germline ends. Germline loops: CDR1 SGDLS, CDR2 YYNGEE. The CDR3 has 16 amino acids. The CDR3 spells CASSVVRGYSKTEAFF. In DNA form, the CDR3 reads TGTGCCAGCAGCGTAGTTCGAGGCTATAGTAAAACTGAAGCTTTCTTT.

The chain couples TRBV30 to TRBJ1-3; D is possibly TRBD1 (6 bases). The CDR3 covers 15 residues. Germline CDR1 is GTSNPN and CDR2 is SVGIG (reference sequence). V gave up 2 bases and J gave up 2 bases, with 13 bases separating them. In DNA, the CDR3 is TGTGCCTGGAGTCATGGGACATCGACTGGAAACACCATATATTTT. Translated, it gives CAWSHGTSTGNTIYF.

This clone was recorded only once. V is TRBV7-2 and J is TRBJ1-1; D perhaps matches TRBD1 (5 bases). This CDR3 is 15 amino acids long. Germline assignment: CDR1 SGHTA and CDR2 FQGNSA. Trimming took off 5 bases at V and 6 bases at J, with 19 bases between the two ends. CDR3 amino acids: CASSPDTALPAEAFF. CDR3 sequence (DNA): TGTGCCAGCAGCCCGGACACCGCCTTGCCGGCTGAAGCTTTCTTT.

With respect to this clone: Different DNA sequences within this sample yield the same CDR3. This sequence joins TRBV29-1 and TRBJ1-2; D gene ambiguous. The CDR3 has 13 amino acids. With 0 bases removed from V and 4 bases from J, the gap between germline ends came to 9 bases. Germline loops: CDR1 SQVTM, CDR2 ANQGSEA. In DNA, the CDR3 is TGCAGCGTTGAAGAGCAAGGGCCCTATGGCTACACCTTC. Translated, it gives CSVEEQGPYGYTF.

This chain uses TRBV28 with TRBJ2-1, with 10 nucleotides matching TRBD2. Germline V gene data show CDR1 as MDHEN and CDR2 as SYDVKM. Losses at the gene ends were 6 bases for V and 6 bases for J; bases not matched to a gene: 11. The CDR3 is made up of 16 amino acids. The CDR3 spells CASSWRGASGSNEQFF. In DNA, the CDR3 is TGTGCCAGCAGCTGGCGAGGGGCTAGCGGGAGCAATGAGCAGTTCTTC. The whole variable domain, remainder taken from reference TRBV28 and TRBJ2-1, is DVKVTQSSRYLVKRTGEKVFLECVQDMDHENMFWYRQDPGLGLRLIYFSYDVKMKEKGDIPEGYSVSREKKERFSLILESASTNQTSMYLCASSWRGASGSNEQFFGPGTRLTVL.

The CDR3 here is CASSLEQGSDEQYF. Here the CDR3 DNA reads TGTGCCAGCAGCTTGGAACAGGGGAGCGACGAGCAGTACTTC. V and J are TRBV5-6 and TRBJ2-5; TRBD1 aligns across 7 bases. The J call could be wrong; TRBJ2-7 is a better fit for the DNA end. Germline V CDR1 and CDR2: SGHDT, YYEEEE. CDR3 length: 14 amino acids.

This rearrangement joins TRBV5-1 to TRBJ2-3, with D unresolved. Trimming removed 5 bases from V and 0 bases from J, with 4 bases in between. CDR3 length equals 12 residues. Germline V lookup: CDR1 SGHRS, CDR2 YFSETQ. Here the CDR3 DNA reads TGCGCCAGCAGGTTTAGCACAGATACGCAGTATTTT. Amino acid sequence: CASRFSTDTQYF.

This chain uses TRBV5-1 with TRBJ2-7; 9 bases are shared with TRBD1. Germline V lookup: CDR1 SGHRS, CDR2 YFSETQ. This CDR3 comprises 14 residues. Germline trimming cut 5 bases from V and 3 bases from J; bases unmatched to any gene: 6. CDR3 sequence reads: CASSSDRGVYEQYF. Written as DNA, the CDR3 is TGCGCCAGCAGTTCGGACAGGGGAGTCTACGAGCAGTACTTC.

For this clone: Other DNA variants within this sample encode the same CDR3. CDR3 protein: CASSLPGLYNEQFF. The DNA of the CDR3 is TGTGCCAGCAGCTTACCGGGTCTCTACAATGAGCAGTTCTTC. The rearrangement uses TRBV7-2 and TRBJ2-1; D gene uncertain. Germline assignment: CDR1 SGHTA and CDR2 FQGNSA. V gave up 2 bases and J gave up 3 bases, with 8 bases separating them. The CDR3 covers 14 residues.

V and J are TRBV28 and TRBJ2-7; D is unclear. The V end was cut by 6 bases, the J end by 4 bases, with 16 bases between. CDR3 size: 14 residues. Germline V gene data show CDR1 as MDHEN and CDR2 as SYDVKM. DNA for the CDR3: TGTGCCAGCAGCCTGCCGGCAGCCTCATACGAGCAGTACTTC. Translation gives CASSLPAASYEQYF. The full variable domain, rest sourced from reference TRBV28 and TRBJ2-7, is DVKVTQSSRYLVKRTGEKVFLECVQDMDHENMFWYRQDPGLGLRLIYFSYDVKMKEKGDIPEGYSVSREKKERFSLILESASTNQTSMYLCASSLPAASYEQYFGPGTRLTVT.

The CDR3 nucleotides read TGTGCCGCGCGCGGGGACAGGGAAGACGGCAATGAGCAGTTCTTC. Translation: CAARGDREDGNEQFF. The V gene is TRBV28, the J gene TRBJ2-1; 9 positions match TRBD1. V lost 11 bases, J lost 6 bases, and 14 bases stayed unmatched. Germline V gene lookup returns CDR1 MDHEN and CDR2 SYDVKM. CDR3 length: 15 amino acids.